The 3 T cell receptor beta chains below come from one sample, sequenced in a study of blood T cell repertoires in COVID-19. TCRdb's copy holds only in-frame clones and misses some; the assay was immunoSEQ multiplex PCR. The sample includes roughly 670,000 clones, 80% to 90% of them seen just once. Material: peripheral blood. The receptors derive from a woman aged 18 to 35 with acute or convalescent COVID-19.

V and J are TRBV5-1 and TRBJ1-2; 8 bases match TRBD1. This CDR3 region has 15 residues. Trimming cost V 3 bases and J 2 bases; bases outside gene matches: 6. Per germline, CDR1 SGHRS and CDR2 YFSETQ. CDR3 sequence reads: CASSSGRGRNYGYTF. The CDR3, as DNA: TGCGCCAGCAGCTCGGGCAGGGGGCGCAACTATGGCTACACCTTC. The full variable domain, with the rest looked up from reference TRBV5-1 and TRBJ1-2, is KAGVTQTPRYLIKTRGQQVTLSCSPISGHRSVSWYQQTPGQGLQFLFEYFSETQRNKGNFPGRFSGRQFSNSRSEMNVSTLELGDSALYLCASSSGRGRNYGYTFGSGTRLTVV.

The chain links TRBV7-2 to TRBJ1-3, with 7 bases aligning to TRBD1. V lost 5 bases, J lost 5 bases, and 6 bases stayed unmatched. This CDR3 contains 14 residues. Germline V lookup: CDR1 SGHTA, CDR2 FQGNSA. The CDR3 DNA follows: TGTGCCAGCAGCCCCGGGACAGTTCGAAACACCATATATTTT. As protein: CASSPGTVRNTIYF.

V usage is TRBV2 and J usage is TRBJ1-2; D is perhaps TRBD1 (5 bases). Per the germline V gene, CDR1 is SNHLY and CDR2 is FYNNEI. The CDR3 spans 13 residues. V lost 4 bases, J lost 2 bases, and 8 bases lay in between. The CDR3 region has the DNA TGTGCCAGCAGTGCTACAGGCAACTATGGCTACACCTTC. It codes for CASSATGNYGYTF.